Described below is a single T cell receptor beta chain sequence and its context. The target antigen is unknown. The data were obtained in a study of cytomegalovirus exposure and HLA in healthy donors. Primers included in the PCR were 60 Vbeta and 13 Jbeta primers. The repertoire was sequenced with immunoSEQ multiplex PCR; TCRdb's copy has only in-frame clones and lacks some. The sample is made up of 150,000 or so clones, and the top ten hold roughly 2% of it. Germline V gene sequence: CDR1 SGHDN, CDR2 FVKESK. Trimming stripped 0 bases from V and 3 bases from J, with 14 bases between. The CDR3 is 17 residues long. The study, taken as a whole, reports: Later, an analysis found that common viral pathogens appeared to be linked with several of the most significant clusters.

Each donor's status was that of a healthy bone marrow donor. The source material was PBMCs. The receptor was isolated from a man aged 30 to 39 in good health and CMV-seronegative. J is TRBJ2-2 and V is TRBV14; a possible D gene is TRBD2 (6 bases). CDR3 in amino acids: CASSQDWRVQHTGELFF. DNA for the CDR3: TGTGCCAGCAGCCAAGATTGGAGGGTTCAGCACACCGGGGAGCTGTTTTTT.